Listed here is a single T cell receptor (beta chain). With 4 bases removed from V and 5 bases from J, the gap between germline ends came to 21 bases. This CDR3 region has 16 residues. The germline CDR1 and CDR2 sequences are SGDLS and YYNGEE. This entry comes from a study of shared clonotypes between healthy human individuals. The sorted-subset replicate PCRs were given 150 to 200 ng DNA, which is 30,000 to 35,000 T cell genomes. The method was immunoSEQ multiplex PCR; TCRdb's version includes in-frame clones alone and lacks a portion of them. In the table there are hundreds of thousands of clones, around 86% of which are singletons.

This receptor was obtained from a man aged 18-30 years in good health. What was sequenced was memory CD8+ T cells sorted from blood. Described subset: CD45RO+ cells pooled with CCR7-negative TemRA cells. The J gene is TRBJ2-5, the V gene TRBV9; a possible D gene is TRBD2 (5 bases). The CDR3 nucleotides are TGTGCCAGCAGCTCTGGACTCAGCGGATTTAGGGAGACCCAGTACTTC. This encodes CASSSGLSGFRETQYF. Together with reference TRBV9 and TRBJ2-5, the CDR3 gives the full variable domain: DSGVTQTPKHLITATGQRVTLRCSPRSGDLSVYWYQQSLDQGLQFLIQYYNGEERAKGNILERFSAQQFPDLHSELNLSSLELGDSALYFCASSSGLSGFRETQYFGPGTRLLVL.